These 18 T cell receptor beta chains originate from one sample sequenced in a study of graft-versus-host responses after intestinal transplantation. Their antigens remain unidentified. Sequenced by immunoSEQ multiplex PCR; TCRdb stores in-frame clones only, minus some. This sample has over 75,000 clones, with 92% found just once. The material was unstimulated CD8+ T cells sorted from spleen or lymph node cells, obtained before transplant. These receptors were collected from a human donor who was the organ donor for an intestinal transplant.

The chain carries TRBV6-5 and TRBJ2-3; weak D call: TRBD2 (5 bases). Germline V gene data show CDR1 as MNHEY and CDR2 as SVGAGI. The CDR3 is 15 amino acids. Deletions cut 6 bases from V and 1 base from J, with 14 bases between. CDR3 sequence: CASSQLGRGTDTQYF. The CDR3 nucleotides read TGTGCCAGCAGCCAACTCGGGCGGGGCACAGATACGCAGTATTTT.

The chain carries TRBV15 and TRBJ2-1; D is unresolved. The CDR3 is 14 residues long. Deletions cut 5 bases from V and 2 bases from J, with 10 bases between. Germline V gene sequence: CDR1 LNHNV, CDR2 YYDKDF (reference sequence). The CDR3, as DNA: TGTGCCACCAGCCCCAGCGTAGCCTACAATGAGCAGTTCTTC. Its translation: CATSPSVAYNEQFF.

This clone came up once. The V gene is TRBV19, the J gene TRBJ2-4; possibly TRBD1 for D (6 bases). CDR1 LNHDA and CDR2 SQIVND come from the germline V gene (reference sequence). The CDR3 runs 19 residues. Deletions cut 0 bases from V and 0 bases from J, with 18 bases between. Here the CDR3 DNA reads TGTGCCAGTAGTATAGATATTTGGGAACAGGGATTAGCCAAAAACATTCAGTACTTC. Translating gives CASSIDIWEQGLAKNIQYF.

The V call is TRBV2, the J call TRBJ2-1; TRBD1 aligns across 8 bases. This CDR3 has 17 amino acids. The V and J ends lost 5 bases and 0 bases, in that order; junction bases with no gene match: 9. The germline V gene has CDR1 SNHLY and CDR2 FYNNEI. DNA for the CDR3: TGTGCCAGCAGTTGGGACAGGTCAGCCCACTCCTACAATGAGCAGTTCTTC. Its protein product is CASSWDRSAHSYNEQFF.

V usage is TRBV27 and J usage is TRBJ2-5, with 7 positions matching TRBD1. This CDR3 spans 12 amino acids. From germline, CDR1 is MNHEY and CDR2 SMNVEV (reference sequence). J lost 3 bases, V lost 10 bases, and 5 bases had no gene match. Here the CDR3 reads CAISDREETQYF. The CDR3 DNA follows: TGTGCCATCTCCGACAGGGAAGAGACCCAGTACTTC.

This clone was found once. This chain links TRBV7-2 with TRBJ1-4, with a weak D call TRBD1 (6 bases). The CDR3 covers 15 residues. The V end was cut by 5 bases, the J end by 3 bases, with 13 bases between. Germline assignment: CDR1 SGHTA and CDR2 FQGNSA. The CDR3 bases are TGTGCCAGCAGCGCCCAGGGGTGGGCTAATGAAAAACTGTTTTTT. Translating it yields CASSAQGWANEKLFF.

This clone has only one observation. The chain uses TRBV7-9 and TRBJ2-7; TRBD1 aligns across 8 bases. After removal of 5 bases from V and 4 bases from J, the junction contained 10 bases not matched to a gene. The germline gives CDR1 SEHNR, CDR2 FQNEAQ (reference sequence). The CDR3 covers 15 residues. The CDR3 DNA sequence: TGTGCCAGCAGCGATTACGGACAGGGAAGGTACGAGCAGTACTTC. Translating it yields CASSDYGQGRYEQYF.

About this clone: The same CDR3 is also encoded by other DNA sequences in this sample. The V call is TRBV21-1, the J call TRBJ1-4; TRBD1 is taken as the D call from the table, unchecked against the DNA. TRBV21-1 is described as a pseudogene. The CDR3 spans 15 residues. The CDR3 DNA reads TGTGCCAGCAGCAAAGGACAGGGGGCAGATGAAAAACTGTTTTTT. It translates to CASSKGQGADEKLFF.

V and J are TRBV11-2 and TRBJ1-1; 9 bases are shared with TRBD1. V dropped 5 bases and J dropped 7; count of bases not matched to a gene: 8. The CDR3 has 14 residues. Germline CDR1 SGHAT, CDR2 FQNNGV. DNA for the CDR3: TGTGCCAGCAGCCTGCCGACAGGGGGTTTTGAAGCTTTCTTT. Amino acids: CASSLPTGGFEAFF.

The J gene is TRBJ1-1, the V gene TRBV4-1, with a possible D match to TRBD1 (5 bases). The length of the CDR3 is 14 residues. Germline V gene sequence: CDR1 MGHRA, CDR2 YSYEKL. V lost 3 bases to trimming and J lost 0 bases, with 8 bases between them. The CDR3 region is CASSHGGMNTEAFF. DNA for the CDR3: TGCGCCAGCAGCCATGGGGGGATGAACACTGAAGCTTTCTTT.

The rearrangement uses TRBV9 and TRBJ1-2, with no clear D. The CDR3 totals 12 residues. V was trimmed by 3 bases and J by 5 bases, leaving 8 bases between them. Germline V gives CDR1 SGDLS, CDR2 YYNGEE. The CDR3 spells CASSADMYGYTF. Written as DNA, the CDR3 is TGTGCCAGCAGCGCCGACATGTATGGCTACACCTTC.

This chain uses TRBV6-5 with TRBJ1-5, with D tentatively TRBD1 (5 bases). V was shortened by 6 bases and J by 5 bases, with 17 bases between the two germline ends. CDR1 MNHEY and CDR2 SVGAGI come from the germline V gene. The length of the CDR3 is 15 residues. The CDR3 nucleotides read TGTGCCAGCAGCCCACTTGGGGGGACTTATCAGCCCCAGCATTTT. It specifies CASSPLGGTYQPQHF.

DNA of the CDR3: TGTGCCAGCACCCAGGGTTACACTGAAGCTTTCTTT. Its translation is CASTQGYTEAFF. This chain connects TRBV2 to TRBJ1-1, with a possible D match to TRBD1 (5 bases). V lost 7 bases and J lost 3, with 9 bases in between. The CDR3 totals 12 residues. Germline CDR1 is SNHLY and CDR2 is FYNNEI.

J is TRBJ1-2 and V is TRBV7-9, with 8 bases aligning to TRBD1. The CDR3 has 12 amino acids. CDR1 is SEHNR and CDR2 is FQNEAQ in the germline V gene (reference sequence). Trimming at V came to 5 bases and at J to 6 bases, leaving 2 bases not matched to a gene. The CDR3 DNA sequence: TGTGCCAGCAGCCCAGGGGGCAATGGCTACACCTTC. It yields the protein CASSPGGNGYTF.

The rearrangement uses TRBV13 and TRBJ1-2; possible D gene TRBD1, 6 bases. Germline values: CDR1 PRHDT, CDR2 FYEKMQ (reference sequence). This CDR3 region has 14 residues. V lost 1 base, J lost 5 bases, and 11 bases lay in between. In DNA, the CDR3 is TGTGCCAGCAGCTTAGCGATCCAGGGGTATGGCTACACCTTC. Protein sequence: CASSLAIQGYGYTF.

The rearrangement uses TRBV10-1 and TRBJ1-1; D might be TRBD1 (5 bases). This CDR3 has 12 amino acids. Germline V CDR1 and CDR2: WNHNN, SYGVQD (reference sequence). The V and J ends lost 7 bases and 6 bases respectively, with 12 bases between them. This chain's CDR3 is CASKAGRPEAFF. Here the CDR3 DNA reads TGCGCCAGCAAGGCAGGGCGGCCTGAAGCTTTCTTT.

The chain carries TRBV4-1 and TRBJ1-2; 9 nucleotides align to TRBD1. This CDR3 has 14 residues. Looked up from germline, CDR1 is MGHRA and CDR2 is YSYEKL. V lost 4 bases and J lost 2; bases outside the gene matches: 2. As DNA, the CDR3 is TGCGCCAGCAGCCCGGGACAGGGAAACTATGGCTACACCTTC. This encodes CASSPGQGNYGYTF.

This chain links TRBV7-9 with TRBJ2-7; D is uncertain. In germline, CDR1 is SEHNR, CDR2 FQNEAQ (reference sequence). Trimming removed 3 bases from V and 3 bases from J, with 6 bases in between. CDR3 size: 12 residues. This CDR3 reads CASSFAVYEQYF. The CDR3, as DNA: TGTGCCAGCAGCTTTGCAGTCTACGAGCAGTACTTC.